The T cell receptor (beta chain) described here comes from a study of CD8 T cells in Susac syndrome. General study points: By the study's own acknowledgment, its TCR sequencing and HLA analysis included relatively few individuals.

The CDR3 has 18 amino acids. The V end lost 2 bases, the J end lost 2 bases, and 19 bases lay between the germline ends. CDR1 and CDR2 (germline): SGHDT, YYEEEE. A note on this clonotype: Its antigen is as yet unknown.

RNA amounts of about 0.5 to 1 ug underwent reverse transcription with random hexamers. TCRdb fed the immunoSEQ multiplex PCR reads into MiXCR, producing one record per CDR3 protein. This table has a few hundred thousand distinct CDR3 sequences, approximately 85% appearing once. Through negative isolation, CD4+ and CD8+ T cells were obtained, while TEMRA cells were enriched using FACS. This chain uses TRBV5-6 with TRBJ2-2; the D gene could be TRBD1 or TRBD2 (5 bases each). The receptor was isolated from a human donor with multiple sclerosis. The sample was CD8+ T cells from PBMCs. The CDR3: CASSFNRTRESNTGELFF. The CDR3 nucleotides read TGTGCCAGCAGCTTTAACCGTACCAGGGAGTCAAACACCGGGGAGCTGTTTTTT.